This TCR beta chain was documented in a study of cytomegalovirus exposure and HLA in healthy donors. Whole-study context: Around 78 million unique TCRs, all from HLA-typed donors, were included in an early release of the data.

PCR amplification relied on 60 Vbeta primers (plus 13 Jbeta primers). Libraries were prepared by immunoSEQ multiplex PCR; TCRdb keeps only in-frame clonotypes and omits some of them. Of tens of thousands of clones in the sample, approximately 60% were seen once. Trimming left V 3 bases short and J 7 bases short, with 12 bases between. The CDR3 has 14 residues. Germline-derived CDR1 and CDR2 are MNHNS and SASEGT. The chain has TRBV6-1 and TRBJ1-4; no reliable D call. The sequence was collected from a woman aged 50 to 60 in good health and CMV-seropositive. What was sequenced was PBMCs. The CDR3 spells CASSDILEGEKLFF. DNA for the CDR3: TGTGCCAGCAGTGACATCCTGGAGGGTGAAAAACTGTTTTTT.